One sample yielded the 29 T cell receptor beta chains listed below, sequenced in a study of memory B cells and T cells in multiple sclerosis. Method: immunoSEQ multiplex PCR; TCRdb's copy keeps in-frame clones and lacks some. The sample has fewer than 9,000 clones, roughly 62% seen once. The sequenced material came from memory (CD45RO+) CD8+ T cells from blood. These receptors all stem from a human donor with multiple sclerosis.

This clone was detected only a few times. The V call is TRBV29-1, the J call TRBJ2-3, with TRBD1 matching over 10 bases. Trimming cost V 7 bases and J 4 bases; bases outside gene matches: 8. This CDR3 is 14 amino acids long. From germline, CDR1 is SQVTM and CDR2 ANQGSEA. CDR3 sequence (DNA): TGCAGCGCAAAGGGGACAGGGGAGTCAGATACGCAGTATTTT. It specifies CSAKGTGESDTQYF.

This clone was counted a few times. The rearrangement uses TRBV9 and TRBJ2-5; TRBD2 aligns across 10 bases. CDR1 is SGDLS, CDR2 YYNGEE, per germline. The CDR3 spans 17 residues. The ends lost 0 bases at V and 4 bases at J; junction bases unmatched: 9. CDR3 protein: CASSVEGSGGIGETQYF. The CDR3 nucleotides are TGTGCCAGCAGCGTAGAGGGTAGCGGGGGGATTGGAGAGACCCAGTACTTC.

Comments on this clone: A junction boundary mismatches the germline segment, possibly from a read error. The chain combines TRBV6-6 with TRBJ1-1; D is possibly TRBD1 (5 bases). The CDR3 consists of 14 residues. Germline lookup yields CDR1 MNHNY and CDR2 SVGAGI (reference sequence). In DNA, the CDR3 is TGCGCCAGCCAGGGACTCCCCATGAACACTGAAGCTTTCTTT. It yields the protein CASQGLPMNTEAFF.

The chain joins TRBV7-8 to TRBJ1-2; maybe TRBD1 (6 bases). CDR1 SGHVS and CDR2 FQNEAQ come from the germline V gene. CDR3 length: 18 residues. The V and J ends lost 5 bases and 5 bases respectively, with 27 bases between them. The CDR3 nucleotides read TGTGCCAGCAGCAACCTACGCACCGGGACACTCAACCTTTATGGCTACACCTTC. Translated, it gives CASSNLRTGTLNLYGYTF.

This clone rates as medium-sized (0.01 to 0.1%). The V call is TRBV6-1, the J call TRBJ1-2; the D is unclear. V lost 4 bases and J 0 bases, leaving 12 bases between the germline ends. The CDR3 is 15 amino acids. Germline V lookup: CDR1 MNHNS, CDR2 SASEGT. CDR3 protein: CASSALQLTNYGYTF. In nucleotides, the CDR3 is TGTGCCAGCAGTGCCTTACAGCTAACTAACTATGGCTACACCTTC.

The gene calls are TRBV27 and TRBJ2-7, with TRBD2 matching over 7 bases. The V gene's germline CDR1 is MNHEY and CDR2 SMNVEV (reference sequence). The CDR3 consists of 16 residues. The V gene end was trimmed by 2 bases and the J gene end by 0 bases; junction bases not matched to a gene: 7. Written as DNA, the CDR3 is TGTGCCAGCAGTTTAAAGGCGGGGGTGGGCTCCTACGAGCAGTACTTC. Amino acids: CASSLKAGVGSYEQYF.

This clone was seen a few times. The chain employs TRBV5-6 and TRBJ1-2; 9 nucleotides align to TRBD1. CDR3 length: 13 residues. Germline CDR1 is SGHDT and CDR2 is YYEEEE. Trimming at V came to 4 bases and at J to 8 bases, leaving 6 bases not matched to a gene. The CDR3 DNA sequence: TGTGCCAGCAGCGTACAGGGGGCACAAGGCTACACCTTC. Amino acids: CASSVQGAQGYTF.

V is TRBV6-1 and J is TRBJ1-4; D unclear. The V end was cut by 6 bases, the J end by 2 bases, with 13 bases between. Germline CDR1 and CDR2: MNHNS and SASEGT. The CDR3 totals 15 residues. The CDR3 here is CASSLIELTNEKLFF. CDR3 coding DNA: TGTGCCAGCAGCCTCATCGAGCTTACTAATGAAAAACTGTTTTTT.

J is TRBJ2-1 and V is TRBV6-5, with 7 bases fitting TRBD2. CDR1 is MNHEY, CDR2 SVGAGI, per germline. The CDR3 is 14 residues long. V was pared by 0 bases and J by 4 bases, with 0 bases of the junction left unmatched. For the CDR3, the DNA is TGTGCCAGCAGTTACTCCGGGGGGTACAATGAGCAGTTCTTC. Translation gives CASSYSGGYNEQFF.

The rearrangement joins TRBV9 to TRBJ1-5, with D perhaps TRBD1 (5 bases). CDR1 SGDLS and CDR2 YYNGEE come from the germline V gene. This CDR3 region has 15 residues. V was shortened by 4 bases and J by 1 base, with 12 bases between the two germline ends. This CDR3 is CASSQGEGSNQPQHF. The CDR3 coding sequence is TGTGCCAGCAGCCAAGGGGAGGGAAGCAATCAGCCCCAGCATTTT. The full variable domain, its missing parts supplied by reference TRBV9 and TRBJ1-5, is DSGVTQTPKHLITATGQRVTLRCSPRSGDLSVYWYQQSLDQGLQFLIQYYNGEERAKGNILERFSAQQFPDLHSELNLSSLELGDSALYFCASSQGEGSNQPQHFGDGTRLSIL.

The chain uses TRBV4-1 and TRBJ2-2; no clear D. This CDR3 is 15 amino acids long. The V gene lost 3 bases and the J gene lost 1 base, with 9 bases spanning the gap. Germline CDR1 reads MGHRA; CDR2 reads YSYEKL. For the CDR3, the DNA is TGCGCCAGCAGCCATGGCCCAGGGAACACCGGGGAGCTGTTTTTT. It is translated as CASSHGPGNTGELFF.

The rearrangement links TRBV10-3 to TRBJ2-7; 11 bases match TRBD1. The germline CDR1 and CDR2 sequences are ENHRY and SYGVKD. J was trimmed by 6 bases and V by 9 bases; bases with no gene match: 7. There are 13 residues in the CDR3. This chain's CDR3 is CAIRQDRGPEQYF. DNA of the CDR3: TGTGCCATACGACAGGACAGGGGGCCCGAGCAGTACTTC.

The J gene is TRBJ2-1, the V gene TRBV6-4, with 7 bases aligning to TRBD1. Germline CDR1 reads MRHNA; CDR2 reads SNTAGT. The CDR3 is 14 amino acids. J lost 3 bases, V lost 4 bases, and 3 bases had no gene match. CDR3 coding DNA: TGTGCCAGCAGTGTCGGGACAGACTACAATGAGCAGTTCTTC. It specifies CASSVGTDYNEQFF.

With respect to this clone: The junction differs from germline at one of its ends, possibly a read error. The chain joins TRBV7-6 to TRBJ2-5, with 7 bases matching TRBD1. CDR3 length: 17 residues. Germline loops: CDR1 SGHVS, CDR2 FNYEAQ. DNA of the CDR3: TGTGTCAGCAGCTTTAGTTTGATCCGGGACAGTAAAGAGACCCGGTACTTC. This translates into CVSSFSLIRDSKETRYF.

The CDR3, as DNA: TGTGCCAGCACCCCGGGACAGGGGTTTCGTCGTAGCTACACCTTC. Protein sequence: CASTPGQGFRRSYTF. The chain uses TRBV6-5 and TRBJ1-2; 10 bases fit TRBD1. The CDR3 is 15 residues long. Germline CDR1 reads MNHEY; CDR2 reads SVGAGI. With V trimmed by 7 bases and J by 9 bases, 14 bases remained unmatched.

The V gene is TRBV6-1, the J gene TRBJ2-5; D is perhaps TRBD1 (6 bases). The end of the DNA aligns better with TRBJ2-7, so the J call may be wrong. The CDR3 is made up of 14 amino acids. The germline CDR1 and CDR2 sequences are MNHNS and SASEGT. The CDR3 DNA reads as TGTGCCAGCAGTGAGAGAGGGGGCTCCTACGAGCAGTACTTC. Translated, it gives CASSERGGSYEQYF.

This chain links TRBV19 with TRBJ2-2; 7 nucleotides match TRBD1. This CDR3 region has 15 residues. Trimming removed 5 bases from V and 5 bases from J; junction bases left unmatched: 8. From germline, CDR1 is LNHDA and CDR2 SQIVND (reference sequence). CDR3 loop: CASSDKNRGTGELFF. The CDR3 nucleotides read TGTGCCAGTAGTGATAAGAACAGGGGAACCGGGGAGCTGTTTTTT.

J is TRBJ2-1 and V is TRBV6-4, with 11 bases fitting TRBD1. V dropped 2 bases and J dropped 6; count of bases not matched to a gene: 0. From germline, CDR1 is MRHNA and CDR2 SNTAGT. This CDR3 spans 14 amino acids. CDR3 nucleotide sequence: TGTGCCAGCAGTGACGGGACAGGGGGCAATGAGCAGTTCTTC. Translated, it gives CASSDGTGGNEQFF.

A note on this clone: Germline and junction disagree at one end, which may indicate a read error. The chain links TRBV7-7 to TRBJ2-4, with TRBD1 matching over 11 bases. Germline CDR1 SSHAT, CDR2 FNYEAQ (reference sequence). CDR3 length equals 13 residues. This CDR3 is CASSLGQGDIQYF. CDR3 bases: TGTGCTAGCAGCCTGGGACAGGGGGACATTCAGTACTTC.

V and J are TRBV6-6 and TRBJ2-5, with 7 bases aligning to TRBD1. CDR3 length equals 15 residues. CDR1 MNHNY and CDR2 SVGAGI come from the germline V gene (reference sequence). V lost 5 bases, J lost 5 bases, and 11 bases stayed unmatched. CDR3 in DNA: TGTGCCAGCAGTACTCTCCAGGGGGTGGTTGAGACCCAGTACTTC. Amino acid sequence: CASSTLQGVVETQYF.

The CDR3 reads CASSETGFLQETQYF. CDR3 sequence (DNA): TGTGCCAGCAGTGAGACAGGTTTCCTCCAAGAGACCCAGTACTTC. The chain couples TRBV2 to TRBJ2-5, with D perhaps matching TRBD1 (6 bases). This CDR3 has 15 residues. Germline CDR1 reads SNHLY; CDR2 reads FYNNEI. The V gene lost 3 bases and the J gene lost 1 base, with 12 bases spanning the gap.

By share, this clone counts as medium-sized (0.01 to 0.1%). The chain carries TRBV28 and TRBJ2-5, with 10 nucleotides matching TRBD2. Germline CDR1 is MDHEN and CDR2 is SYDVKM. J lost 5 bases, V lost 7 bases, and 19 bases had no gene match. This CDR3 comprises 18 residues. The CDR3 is CASINRSSGRFWSETQYF. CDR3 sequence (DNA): TGTGCCAGCATCAACCGGTCTAGCGGGAGATTTTGGTCGGAGACCCAGTACTTC.

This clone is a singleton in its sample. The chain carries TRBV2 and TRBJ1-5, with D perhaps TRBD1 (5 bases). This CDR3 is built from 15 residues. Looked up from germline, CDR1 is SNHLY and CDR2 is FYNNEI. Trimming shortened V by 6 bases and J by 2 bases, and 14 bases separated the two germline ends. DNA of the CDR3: TGTGCCAGCAGCCAATCGGGCAGGGGCAATCAGCCCCAGCATTTT. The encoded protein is CASSQSGRGNQPQHF.

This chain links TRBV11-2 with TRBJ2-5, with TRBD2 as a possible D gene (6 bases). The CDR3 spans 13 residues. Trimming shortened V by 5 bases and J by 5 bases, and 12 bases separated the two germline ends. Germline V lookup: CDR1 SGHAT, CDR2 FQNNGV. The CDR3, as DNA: TGTGCCAGCAGCGAAGGGGCGGGGGAGACCCAGTACTTC. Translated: CASSEGAGETQYF.

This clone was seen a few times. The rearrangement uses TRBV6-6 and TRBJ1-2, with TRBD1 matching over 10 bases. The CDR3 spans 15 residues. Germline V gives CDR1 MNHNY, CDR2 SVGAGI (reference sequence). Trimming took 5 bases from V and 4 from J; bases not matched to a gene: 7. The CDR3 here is CASSIRQGASYGYTF. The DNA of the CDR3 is TGTGCCAGCAGTATCAGACAGGGGGCAAGCTATGGCTACACCTTC.

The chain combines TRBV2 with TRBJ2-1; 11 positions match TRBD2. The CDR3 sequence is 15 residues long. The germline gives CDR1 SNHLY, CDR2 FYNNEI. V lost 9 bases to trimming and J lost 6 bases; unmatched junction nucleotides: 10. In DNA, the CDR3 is TGTGCCAGTCCTCCTAGCGGGAGGTCGGGCAATGAGCAGTTCTTC. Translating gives CASPPSGRSGNEQFF.

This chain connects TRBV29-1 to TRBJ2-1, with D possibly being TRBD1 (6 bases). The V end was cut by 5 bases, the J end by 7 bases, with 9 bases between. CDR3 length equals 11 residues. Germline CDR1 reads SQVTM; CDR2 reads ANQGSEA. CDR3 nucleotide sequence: TGCAGCGTTAGTAGGGGGAATGAGCAGTTCTTC. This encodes CSVSRGNEQFF.

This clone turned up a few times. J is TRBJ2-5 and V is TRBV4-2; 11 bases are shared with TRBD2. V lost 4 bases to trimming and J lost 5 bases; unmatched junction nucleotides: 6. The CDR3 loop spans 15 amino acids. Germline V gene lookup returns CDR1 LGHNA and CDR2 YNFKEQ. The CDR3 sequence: CASSPIAGGFETQYF. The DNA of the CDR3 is TGTGCCAGCAGCCCTATAGCGGGAGGGTTCGAGACCCAGTACTTC.

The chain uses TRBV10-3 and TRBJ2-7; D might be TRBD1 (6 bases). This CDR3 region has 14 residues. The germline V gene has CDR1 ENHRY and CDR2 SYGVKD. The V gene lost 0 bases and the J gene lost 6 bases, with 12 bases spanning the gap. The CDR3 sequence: CAISESQGLIEQYF. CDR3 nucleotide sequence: TGTGCCATCAGTGAGTCCCAGGGGCTAATCGAGCAGTACTTC.